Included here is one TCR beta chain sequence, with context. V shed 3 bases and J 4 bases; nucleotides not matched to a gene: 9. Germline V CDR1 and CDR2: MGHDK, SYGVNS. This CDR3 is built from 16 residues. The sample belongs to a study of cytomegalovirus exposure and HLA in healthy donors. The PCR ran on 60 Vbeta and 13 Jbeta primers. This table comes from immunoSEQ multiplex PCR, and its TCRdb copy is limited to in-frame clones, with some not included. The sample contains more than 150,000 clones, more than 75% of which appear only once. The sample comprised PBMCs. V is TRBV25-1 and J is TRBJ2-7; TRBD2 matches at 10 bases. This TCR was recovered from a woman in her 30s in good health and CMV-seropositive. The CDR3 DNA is TGTGCCAGCAGTGAGAACCCGGGACTAGCGAGGTACGAGCAGTACTTC. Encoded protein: CASSENPGLARYEQYF.